This T cell receptor beta chain stems from a study of T cell responses to AZD1222 COVID-19 vaccine. The germline V gene has CDR1 SGHAT and CDR2 FQNNGV. V lost 10 bases, J lost 0 bases, and 16 bases lay in between. The CDR3 totals 15 residues. About this clone itself: The target antigen is unknown.

Points from the study as a whole: In a largely white British group with more females than males, clonal diversity was possibly underestimated. The study found Spike-specific TCR breadth and depth rose after two AZD1222 doses. Only a handful of AZD1222 recipients, roughly 6 in all, had baseline seropositivity.

Clones were sequenced by immunoSEQ multiplex PCR, and TCRdb holds only the in-frame ones, with some missing. The top ten clones hold around 15% of a sample with about 56,000 clones, approximately 85% of them seen once. The source of this sequence is an adult in good health. The genes are TRBV11-2 and TRBJ1-3; D gene uncertain. This specimen consisted of peripheral blood, obtained on day 0 of AZD1222 vaccination. This CDR3 reads CATAPLGPSGNTIYF. Written as DNA, the CDR3 is TGTGCCACCGCCCCTTTGGGCCCCTCTGGAAACACCATATATTTT.